These T cell receptor beta chains were read from a single sample in a study of T cell changes during pregnancy in multiple sclerosis. Produced via immunoSEQ multiplex PCR; TCRdb's table is partial and in-frame only. The repertoire holds around 66,000 clones, with 75% to 95% as singletons. The sample consisted of peripheral blood, taken in the third trimester of pregnancy. The source of these receptors is a female donor in good health, enrolled as a control in a pregnancy study. CDR3s include the opening cysteine and the closing phenylalanine or tryptophan. A D gene is named only where the DNA matches it firmly. The size of a clone is reported for some rows only, either as once, few or many, or as a class for expanded clones.

>NA|TRBV27|NA|TRBJ2-7
TGTGCCAGCAGTTTTGTTTTTAGCCGGGGCTACGAGCAGTACTTC
CASSFVFSRGYEQYF
>NA|TRBV27|TRBD2|TRBJ2-7
TGTGCCAGCAGGTCCCGGGTCCTAGCGGGAGGCCAACGCTCCTACGAGCAGTACTTC
CASRSRVLAGGQRSYEQYF
>NA|TRBV4-1|NA|TRBJ2-7
TGCGCCAGCAGCTCATATCGGGGGGCCGGAGAGCAGTACTTC
CASSSYRGAGEQYF
>once|TRBV6-4|NA|TRBJ1-2
TGTGCCAGCAGTGACGAATCAGGCACTAACTATGGCTACACCTTC
CASSDESGTNYGYTF
>NA|TRBV30|TRBD1|TRBJ1-2
TGTGCCTGGAGTTTCGGGACAGGGATCTATGGCTACACCTTC
CAWSFGTGIYGYTF
>NA|TRBV5-1|NA|TRBJ1-2
TGCGCCAGCAGGGAGATCTACAGGGCCCCGCGGCTCTATGGCTACACCTTC
CASREIYRAPRLYGYTF
>NA|TRBV6-1|TRBD2|TRBJ2-7
TGTGCCAGCAGTGATGGGACTAGCGACAAGCAGTACTTC
CASSDGTSDKQYF
>NA|TRBV4-1|NA|TRBJ2-3
TGCGCCAGCAGCCAACCTAGCCCAGATACGCAGTATTTT
CASSQPSPDTQYF
>NA|TRBV18|NA|TRBJ2-7
TGTGCCAGCTCACCACCTGCCAGGGTCGACGAGCAGTACTTC
CASSPPARVDEQYF
>NA|TRBV19|NA|TRBJ2-1
TGTGCCAGTATTGGTGGGTCCTTTAGCGGCTACAATGAGCAGTTCTTC
CASIGGSFSGYNEQFF
>NA|TRBV28|TRBD2|TRBJ2-1
TGTGCCAGCAGCGGACTAGTGTTCCCTGAGCAGTTCTTC
CASSGLVFPEQFF
>NA|TRBV5-1|TRBD2|TRBJ2-7
TGCGCCAGCTCAGGAGGGGCTAGCGGGGCCTACGAGCAGTACTTC
CASSGGASGAYEQYF
>NA|TRBV5-5|NA|TRBJ1-2
TGTGCCAGCTCCCTTTACAGAGCCACTTATGGCTACACCTTC
CASSLYRATYGYTF
>NA|TRBV7-8|NA|TRBJ1-1
TGTGCCAGCAGCTTAACTAACACTGAAGCTTTCTTT
CASSLTNTEAFF
>medium-sized|TRBV2|TRBD1|TRBJ1-1
TGTGCCAGCAACCCAGAGACAGGGTTGAACACTGAAGCTTTCTTT
CASNPETGLNTEAFF
>NA|TRBV29-1|NA|TRBJ1-2
TGCAGCGCCCTGGACAGAGCTAACTATGGCTACACCTTC
CSALDRANYGYTF
>NA|TRBV15|TRBD2|TRBJ2-1
TGTGCCACCAGCATGGTGGCGGGAGGAGTAAATGAGCAGTTCTTC
CATSMVAGGVNEQFF
>few|TRBV27|TRBD1|TRBJ1-2
TGTGCCAGCGGCCTCCAGGGGGGCGGCTACACCTTC
CASGLQGGGYTF
>NA|TRBV2|NA|TRBJ2-5
TGTGCCAGCAGCGGCCGACTACAAGAGACCCAGTACTTC
CASSGRLQETQYF
>NA|TRBV6-1|NA|TRBJ2-3
TGTGCCAGCAGTGAAGGGCCTTCCTCAGATACGCAGTATTTT
CASSEGPSSDTQYF
>NA|TRBV7-9|TRBD1|TRBJ2-7
TGTGCCAGCAGCTCCCCTCGGGACAGTGTTTACGAGCAGTACTTC
CASSSPRDSVYEQYF
>NA|TRBV6-1|TRBD2|TRBJ2-7
TGTGCCAGCAGTTTGAGCGGGGCCTCCTACGAGCAGTACTTC
CASSLSGASYEQYF
>NA|TRBV5-8|NA|TRBJ2-7
TGTGCCAGCAGAATAACGGGGAAAAGGTTGTACTTC
CASRITGKRLYF
>NA|TRBV28|NA|TRBJ2-7
TGTGCCAGCAGTCCGTACTACGAGCAGTACTTC
CASSPYYEQYF
>NA|TRBV27|NA|TRBJ2-7
TGTGCCAGCAGCTGGGCAGGGAATTCCTACGAGCAGTACTTC
CASSWAGNSYEQYF
>NA|TRBV2|NA|TRBJ1-1
TGTGCCAGCAGTACCCGAACCGGAGAGAACACTGAAGCTTTCTTT
CASSTRTGENTEAFF
>NA|TRBV28|TRBD1|TRBJ1-4
TGTGCCAGCAGTTTATCCGACACAGGGGGAGTAATGTTTTTT
CASSLSDTGGVMFF
>NA|TRBV6-1|NA|TRBJ2-1
TGTGCCAGCAGTGAAAGTCAGTATGAGCAGTTCTTC
CASSESQYEQFF
>NA|TRBV28|TRBD1|TRBJ2-1
TGTGCCAGCAGTGCCCCCGGGACAGGGGGCAATAATGAGCAGTTCTTC
CASSAPGTGGNNEQFF
>NA|TRBV7-9|NA|TRBJ2-7
TGTGCCAGCAGTGATCAGGGCGGCGAGCAGTACTTC
CASSDQGGEQYF
>once|TRBV19|TRBD2|TRBJ2-7
TGTGCCAGTAGAGAAGTCCTTCCGGGGGGCGAGCAGTACTTC
CASREVLPGGEQYF
>NA|TRBV28|TRBD2|TRBJ2-3
TGTGCCAGCACTGGGGGGGTCACAGATACGCAGTATTTT
CASTGGVTDTQYF
>NA|TRBV5-4|NA|TRBJ1-2
TGTGCCAGCAGCTTGGCGAAGGCCTCTCGGGGCTATGGCTACACCTTC
CASSLAKASRGYGYTF
>NA|TRBV27|NA|TRBJ1-1
TGTGCCAGCAATACCGGGACAATAAACACTGAAGCTTTCTTT
CASNTGTINTEAFF
>NA|TRBV6-1|NA|TRBJ2-4
TGTGCCAGCTTATTAAACGCGGGGACGGACATTCAGTACTTC
CASLLNAGTDIQYF
>NA|TRBV5-1|TRBD2|TRBJ2-1
TGCGCCAGCAGCCCCAATAGCGGGGGGGGGAATGAGCAGTTCTTC
CASSPNSGGGNEQFF
>NA|TRBV28|TRBD2|TRBJ2-3
TGTGCCTTTTCTTCGGGGACTAGCGGGAGGAGCACAGATACGCAGTATTTT
CAFSSGTSGRSTDTQYF
>NA|TRBV6-6|NA|TRBJ1-2
TGTGCCAGCAGTTACTCGACCCGGACGGGGGGCTATGGCTACACCTTC
CASSYSTRTGGYGYTF
>NA|TRBV6-5|NA|TRBJ1-3
TGTGCCAGCCGGGACTTTTCTGGAAACACCATATATTTT
CASRDFSGNTIYF
>NA|TRBV27|TRBD2|TRBJ2-7
TGTGCCAGCAGGGCCGGGACTAGCGCCTCCTACGAGCAGTACTTC
CASRAGTSASYEQYF
>NA|TRBV14|NA|TRBJ2-7
TGTGCCAGCAGCCCCTCCATGAGTTGGGAGCAGTACTTC
CASSPSMSWEQYF
>NA|TRBV15|TRBD1|TRBJ2-7
TGTGCCACCAGATTCAAAAGAACCGGGACAGGCTACGAGCAGTACTTC
CATRFKRTGTGYEQYF
>NA|TRBV7-8|NA|TRBJ1-5
TGTGCCAGCAGCTTTAGCGGCAATCAGCCCCAGCATTTT
CASSFSGNQPQHF
>NA|TRBV2|TRBD1|TRBJ1-1
TGTGCCAGTCACAGGGGGACCACTGAAGCTTTCTTT
CASHRGTTEAFF
>NA|TRBV13|TRBD1|TRBJ1-2
TGTGCCAGCAGCTACCGGGACAGGCGTAACTATGGCTACACCTTC
CASSYRDRRNYGYTF
>NA|TRBV7-2|TRBD1|TRBJ2-7
TGTGCCAGCAGCTTATGGGACAGACCTTCCTACGAGCAGTACTTC
CASSLWDRPSYEQYF